Here is one TCR beta chain with its context. Germline loops: CDR1 ENHRY, CDR2 SYGVKD. V was cut by 6 bases and J by 5 bases, with 13 bases left in between. This CDR3 region has 14 residues. This entry comes from a study of early T cells in non-severe SARS-CoV-2 infection. A single record per CDR3 protein comes from TCRdb applying MiXCR to the 5' RACE reads. The data show tens of thousands of distinct CDR3 sequences, under 15% seen once. This clonotype originated in an adult who was a healthcare worker with PCR-confirmed SARS-CoV-2 infection or an uninfected control (not recorded which). The specimen was whole blood. The V call is TRBV10-3, the J call TRBJ2-2; D is tentatively TRBD1 or TRBD2 (5 bases each). The CDR3 sequence is CAISRDRKTGELFF. CDR3 nucleotide sequence: TGTGCCATCAGCCGGGACCGAAAGACCGGGGAGCTGTTTTTT.